This T cell receptor (beta chain) was documented in a study of shared clonotypes between healthy human individuals. Among the donors, all were Caucasian adults who lived in Nashville, Tennessee. The investigators split CD4+ cells into a CD45RA+ naive subset and a CD45RA-negative memory subset. V lost 2 bases to trimming and J lost 0 bases, with 11 bases between them. Germline V lookup: CDR1 MNHEY, CDR2 SVGAGI. The CDR3 sequence is 15 residues long. Here immunoSEQ multiplex PCR was the method, and the copy in TCRdb shows in-frame clones only, minus some. The repertoire has just over 2,000,000 clones, 90% to 95% of them found once; the top ten carry 0.1% to 0.15%.

The receptor comes from a man younger than 30 in good health. The specimen sequenced was naive CD4+ T cells sorted from blood. Sample subset: CD45RA+ positively selected. The chain couples TRBV6-5 to TRBJ2-7; maybe TRBD1 (6 bases). As DNA, the CDR3 is TGTGCCAGCAGTTACCGGGACACCAGCTCCTACGAGCAGTACTTC. Protein: CASSYRDTSSYEQYF.